This TCR beta chain was obtained from a study of glioma-infiltrating T cells. TCR alpha and beta CDR3 regions were amplified from RNA using iRepertoire nested multiplex PCR. Tissue mRNA or PBMC total RNA, about 95-450 ng, went into one-step reverse transcription and amplification. TCRdb called the multiplex PCR reads again in MiXCR, with one record for every CDR3 protein. The data contain 95,000 to 110,000 distinct CDR3 sequences, around 28% of them singletons. In this sample, this clonotype turned up a few times. Its antigen is still unknown. General study results and limits: Very few CDR3 sequences were shared between tissue and blood.

This clonotype was obtained from a human donor with low-grade glioma or glioblastoma, undergoing nonglioma brain surgery, or in good health (not recorded which). Sequencing was performed on glioma tissue, nonneoplastic brain tissue, or PBMCs (not recorded which).

For the CDR3, the DNA is TGCGCCAGCAGCTTGGAGGGGGACAGCTTCTACGAGCAGTACTTC. Translating it yields CASSLEGDSFYEQYF. The gene calls are TRBV5-1 and TRBJ2-7; 7 bases line up with TRBD1. Germline V gene sequence: CDR1 SGHRS, CDR2 YFSETQ. Trimming cost V 0 bases and J 3 bases; bases outside gene matches: 6. The CDR3 loop spans 15 amino acids.